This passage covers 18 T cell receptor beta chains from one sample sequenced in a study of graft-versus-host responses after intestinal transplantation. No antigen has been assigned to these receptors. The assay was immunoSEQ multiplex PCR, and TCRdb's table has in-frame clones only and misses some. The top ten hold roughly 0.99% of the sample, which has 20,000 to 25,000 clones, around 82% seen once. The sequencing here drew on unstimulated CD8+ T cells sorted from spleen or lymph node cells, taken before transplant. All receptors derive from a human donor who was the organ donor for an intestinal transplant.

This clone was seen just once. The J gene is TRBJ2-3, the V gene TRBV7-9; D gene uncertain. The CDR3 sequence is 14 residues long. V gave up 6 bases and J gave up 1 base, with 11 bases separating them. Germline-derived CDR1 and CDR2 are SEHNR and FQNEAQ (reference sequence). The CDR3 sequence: CASSSRARTDTQYF. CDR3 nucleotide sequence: TGTGCCAGCAGTAGCCGCGCCCGCACAGATACGCAGTATTTT.

The CDR3 DNA reads TGTGCCAGCAGCTTCATGAACACTGAAGCTTTCTTT. Translating gives CASSFMNTEAFF. The chain recombines TRBV5-6 with TRBJ1-1, with unresolved D. With 2 bases removed from V and 0 bases from J, the gap between germline ends came to 2 bases. Germline loops: CDR1 SGHDT, CDR2 YYEEEE. This CDR3 spans 12 amino acids.

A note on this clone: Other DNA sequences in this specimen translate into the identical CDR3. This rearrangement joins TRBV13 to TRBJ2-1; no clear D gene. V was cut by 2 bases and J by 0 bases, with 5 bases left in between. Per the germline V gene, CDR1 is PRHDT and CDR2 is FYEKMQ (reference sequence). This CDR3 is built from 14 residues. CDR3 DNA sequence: TGTGCCAGCAGCTTAAGGAGCTCCTACAATGAGCAGTTCTTC. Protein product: CASSLRSSYNEQFF.

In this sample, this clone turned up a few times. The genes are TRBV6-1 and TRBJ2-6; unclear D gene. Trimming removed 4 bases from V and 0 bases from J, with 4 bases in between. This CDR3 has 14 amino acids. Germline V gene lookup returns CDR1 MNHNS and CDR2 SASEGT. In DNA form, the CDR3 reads TGTGCCAGCAGTGGATCCTCTGGGGCCAACGTCCTGACTTTC. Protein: CASSGSSGANVLTF.

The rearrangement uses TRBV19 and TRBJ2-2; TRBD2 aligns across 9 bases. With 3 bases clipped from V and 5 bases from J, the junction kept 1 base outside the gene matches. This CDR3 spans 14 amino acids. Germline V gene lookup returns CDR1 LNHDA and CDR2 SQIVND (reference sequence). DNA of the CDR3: TGTGCCAGTAGTATTACTAGCGGGACCGGGGAGCTGTTTTTT. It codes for CASSITSGTGELFF.

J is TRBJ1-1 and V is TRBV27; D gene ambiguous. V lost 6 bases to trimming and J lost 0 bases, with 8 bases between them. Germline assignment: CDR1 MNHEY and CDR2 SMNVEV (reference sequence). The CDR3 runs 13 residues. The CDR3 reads CASSHNLNTEAFF. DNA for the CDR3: TGTGCCAGCAGCCATAATTTGAACACTGAAGCTTTCTTT.

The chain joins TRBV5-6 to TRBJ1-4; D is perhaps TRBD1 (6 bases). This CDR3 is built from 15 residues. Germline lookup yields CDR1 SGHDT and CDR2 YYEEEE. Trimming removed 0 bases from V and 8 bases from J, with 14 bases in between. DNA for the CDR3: TGTGCCAGCAGCTTGGCCGGGGGCCGGGGCGAAAAACTGTTTTTT. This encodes CASSLAGGRGEKLFF.

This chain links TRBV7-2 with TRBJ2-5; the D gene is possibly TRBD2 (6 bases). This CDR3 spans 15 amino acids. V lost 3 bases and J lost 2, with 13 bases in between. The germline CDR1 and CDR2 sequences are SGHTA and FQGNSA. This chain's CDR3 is CASSFGLGGQETQYF. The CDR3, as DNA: TGTGCCAGCAGCTTCGGGTTGGGGGGACAAGAGACCCAGTACTTC.

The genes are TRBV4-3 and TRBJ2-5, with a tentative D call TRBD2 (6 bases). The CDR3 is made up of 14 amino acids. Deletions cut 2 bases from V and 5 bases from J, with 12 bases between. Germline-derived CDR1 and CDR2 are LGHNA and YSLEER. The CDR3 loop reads CASSQSLREETQYF. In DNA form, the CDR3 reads TGCGCCAGCAGCCAAAGTCTCCGGGAGGAGACCCAGTACTTC.

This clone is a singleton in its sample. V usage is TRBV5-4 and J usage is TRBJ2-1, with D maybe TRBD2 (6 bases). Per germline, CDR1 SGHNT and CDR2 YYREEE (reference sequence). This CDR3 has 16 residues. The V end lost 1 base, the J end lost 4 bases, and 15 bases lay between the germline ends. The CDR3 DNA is TGTGCCAGCAGCTTGAAACGGGAGATCCTGTACAATGAGCAGTTCTTC. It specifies CASSLKREILYNEQFF. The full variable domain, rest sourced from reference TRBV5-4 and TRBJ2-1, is ETGVTQSPTHLIKTRGQQVTLRCSSQSGHNTVSWYQQALGQGPQFIFQYYREEENGRGNFPPRFSGLQFPNYSSELNVNALELDDSALYLCASSLKREILYNEQFFGPGTRLTVL.

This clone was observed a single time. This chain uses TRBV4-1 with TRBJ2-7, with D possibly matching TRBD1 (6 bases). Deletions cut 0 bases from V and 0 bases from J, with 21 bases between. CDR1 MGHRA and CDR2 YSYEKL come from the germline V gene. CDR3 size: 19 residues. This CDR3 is CASSQDTHRATYYSYEQYF. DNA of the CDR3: TGCGCCAGCAGCCAAGATACCCACAGGGCAACATACTACTCCTACGAGCAGTACTTC.

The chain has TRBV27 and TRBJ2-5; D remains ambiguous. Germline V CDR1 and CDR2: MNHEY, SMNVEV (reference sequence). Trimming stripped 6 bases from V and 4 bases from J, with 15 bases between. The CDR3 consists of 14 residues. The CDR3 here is CASSSNVFLETQYF. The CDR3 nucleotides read TGTGCCAGCAGCTCTAACGTCTTTTTAGAGACCCAGTACTTC.

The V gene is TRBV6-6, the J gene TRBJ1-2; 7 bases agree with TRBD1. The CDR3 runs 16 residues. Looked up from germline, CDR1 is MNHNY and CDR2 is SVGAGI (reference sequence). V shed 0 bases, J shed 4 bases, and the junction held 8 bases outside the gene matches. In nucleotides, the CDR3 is TGTGCCAGCAGTTACTCGACGCGGGCAGGGGGCTATGGCTACACCTTC. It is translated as CASSYSTRAGGYGYTF.

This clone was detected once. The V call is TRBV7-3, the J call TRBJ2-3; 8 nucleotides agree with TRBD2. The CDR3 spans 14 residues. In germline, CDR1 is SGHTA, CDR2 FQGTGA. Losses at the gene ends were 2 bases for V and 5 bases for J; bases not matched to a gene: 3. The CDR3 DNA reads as TGTGCCAGCAGCTTAGGACTAGCAAAAGATACGCAGTATTTT. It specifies CASSLGLAKDTQYF.

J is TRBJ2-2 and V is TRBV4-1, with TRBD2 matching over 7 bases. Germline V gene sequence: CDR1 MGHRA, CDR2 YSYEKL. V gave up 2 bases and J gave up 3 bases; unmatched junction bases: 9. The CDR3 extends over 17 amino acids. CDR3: CASSQIRSGVYTGELFF. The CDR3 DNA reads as TGCGCCAGCAGCCAAATTAGGAGCGGGGTCTACACCGGGGAGCTGTTTTTT.

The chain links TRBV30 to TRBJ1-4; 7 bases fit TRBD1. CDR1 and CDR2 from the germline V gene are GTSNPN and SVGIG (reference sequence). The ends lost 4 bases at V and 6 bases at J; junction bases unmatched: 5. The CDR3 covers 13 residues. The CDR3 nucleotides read TGTGCCTGGAAAGGGGGCTCGGATGAAAAACTGTTTTTT. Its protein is CAWKGGSDEKLFF. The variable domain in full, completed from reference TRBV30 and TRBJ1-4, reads SQTIHQWPATLVQPVGSPLSLECTVEGTSNPNLYWYRQAAGRGLQLLFYSVGIGQISSEVPQNLSASRPQDRQFILSSKKLLLSDSGFYLCAWKGGSDEKLFFGSGTQLSVL.

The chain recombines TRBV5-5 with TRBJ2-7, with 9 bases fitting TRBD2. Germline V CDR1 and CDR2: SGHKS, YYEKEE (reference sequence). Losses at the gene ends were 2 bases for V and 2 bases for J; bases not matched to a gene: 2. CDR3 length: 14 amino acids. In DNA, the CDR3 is TGTGCCAGCAGCTTCAGCGGGGGGACCTACGAGCAGTACTTC. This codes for CASSFSGGTYEQYF.

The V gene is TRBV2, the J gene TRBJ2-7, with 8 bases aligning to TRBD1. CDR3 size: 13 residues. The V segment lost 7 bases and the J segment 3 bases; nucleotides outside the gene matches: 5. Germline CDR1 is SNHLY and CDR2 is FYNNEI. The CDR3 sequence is CASKPTGVYEQYF. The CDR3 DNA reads TGTGCCAGCAAACCGACAGGGGTCTACGAGCAGTACTTC.